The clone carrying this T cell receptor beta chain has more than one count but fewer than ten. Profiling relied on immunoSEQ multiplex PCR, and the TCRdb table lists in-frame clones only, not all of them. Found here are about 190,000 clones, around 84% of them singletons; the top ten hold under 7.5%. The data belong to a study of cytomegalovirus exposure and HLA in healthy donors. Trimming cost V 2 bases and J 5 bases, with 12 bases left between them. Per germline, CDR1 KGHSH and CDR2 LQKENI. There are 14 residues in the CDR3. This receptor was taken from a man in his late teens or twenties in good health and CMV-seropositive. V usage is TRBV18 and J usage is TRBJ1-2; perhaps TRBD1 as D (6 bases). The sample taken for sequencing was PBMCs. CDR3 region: CASSPGGEGYGYTF. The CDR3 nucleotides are TGTGCCAGCTCACCAGGGGGCGAGGGGTATGGCTACACCTTC. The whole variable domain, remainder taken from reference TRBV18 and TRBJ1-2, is NAGVMQNPRHLVRRRGQEARLRCSPMKGHSHVYWYRQLPEEGLKFMVYLQKENIIDESGMPKERFSAEFPKEGPSILRIQQVVRGDSAAYFCASSPGGEGYGYTFGSGTRLTVV.